This TCR beta chain is from a study of neurological immune-mediated disorders. TCRdb reprocessed the 5' RACE reads via MiXCR and lists one record per CDR3 protein. In the table there are about 59,000 distinct CDR3 sequences, about 25% of which are singletons. CDR3 size: 14 residues. V was clipped by 6 bases and J by 6 bases, with 17 bases between them. The germline V gene encodes CDR1 MNHNS and CDR2 SASEGT. This clonotype has a count of ten or more. Time point meaning: technical triplicate 2. The chain couples TRBV6-1 to TRBJ1-1, with D possibly being TRBD1 (5 bases). The TCR sequence derives from a man aged 55 to 70 with HTLV-1-associated myelopathy (HAM/TSP). Material for sequencing was PBMCs. This CDR3 reads CASRPPGPPSEAFF. CDR3 nucleotide sequence: TGTGCCAGCAGACCCCCGGGACCCCCTTCTGAAGCTTTCTTT.